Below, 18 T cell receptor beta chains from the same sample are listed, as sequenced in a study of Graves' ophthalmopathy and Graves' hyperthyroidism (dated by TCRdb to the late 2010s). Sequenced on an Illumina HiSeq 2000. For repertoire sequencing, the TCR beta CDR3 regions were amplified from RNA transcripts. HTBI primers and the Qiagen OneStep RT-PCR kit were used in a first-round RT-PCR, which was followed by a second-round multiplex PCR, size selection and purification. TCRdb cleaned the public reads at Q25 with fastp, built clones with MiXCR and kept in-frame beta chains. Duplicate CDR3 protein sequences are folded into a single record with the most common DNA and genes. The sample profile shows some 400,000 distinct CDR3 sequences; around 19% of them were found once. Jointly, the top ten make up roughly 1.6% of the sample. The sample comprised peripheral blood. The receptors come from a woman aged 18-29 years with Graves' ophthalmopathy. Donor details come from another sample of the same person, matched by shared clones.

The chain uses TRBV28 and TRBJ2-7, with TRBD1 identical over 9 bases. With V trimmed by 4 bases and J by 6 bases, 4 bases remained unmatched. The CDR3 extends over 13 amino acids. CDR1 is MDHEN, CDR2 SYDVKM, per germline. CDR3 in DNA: TGTGCCAGCAGTTCCGGGACAGGGCGCGAGCAGTACTTC. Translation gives CASSSGTGREQYF.

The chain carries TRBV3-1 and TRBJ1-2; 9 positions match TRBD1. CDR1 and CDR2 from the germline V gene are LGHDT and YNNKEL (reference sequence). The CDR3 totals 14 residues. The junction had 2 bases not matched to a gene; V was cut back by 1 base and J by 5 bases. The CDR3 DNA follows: TGTGCCAGCAGCCAAGGAGGGACAGGGTATGGCTACACCTTC. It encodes CASSQGGTGYGYTF.

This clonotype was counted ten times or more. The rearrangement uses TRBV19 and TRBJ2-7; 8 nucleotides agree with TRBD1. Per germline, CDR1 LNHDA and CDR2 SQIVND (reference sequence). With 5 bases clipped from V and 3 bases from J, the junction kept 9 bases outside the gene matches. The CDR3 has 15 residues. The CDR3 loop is CASSPRLGQGYEQYF. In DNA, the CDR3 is TGTGCCAGTAGTCCCCGCCTAGGACAGGGCTACGAGCAGTACTTC.

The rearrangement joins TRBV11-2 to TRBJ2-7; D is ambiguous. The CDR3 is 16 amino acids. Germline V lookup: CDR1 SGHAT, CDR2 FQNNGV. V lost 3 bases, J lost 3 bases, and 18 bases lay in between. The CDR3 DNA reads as TGTGCCAGCAGCTTGAGGACCCCCAGTTCAATCTACGAGCAGTACTTC. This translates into CASSLRTPSSIYEQYF. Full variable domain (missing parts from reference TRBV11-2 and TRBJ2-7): EAGVAQSPRYKIIEKRQSVAFWCNPISGHATLYWYQQILGQGPKLLIQFQNNGVVDDSQLPKDRFSAERLKGVDSTLKIQPAKLEDSAVYLCASSLRTPSSIYEQYFGPGTRLTVT.

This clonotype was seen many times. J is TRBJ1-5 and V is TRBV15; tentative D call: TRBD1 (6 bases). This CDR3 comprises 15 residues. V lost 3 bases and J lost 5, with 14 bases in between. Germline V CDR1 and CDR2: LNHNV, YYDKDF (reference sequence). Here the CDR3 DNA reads TGTGCCACCAGCAGGGGGGGGCGTGTGGATCAGCCCCAGCATTTT. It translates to CATSRGGRVDQPQHF.

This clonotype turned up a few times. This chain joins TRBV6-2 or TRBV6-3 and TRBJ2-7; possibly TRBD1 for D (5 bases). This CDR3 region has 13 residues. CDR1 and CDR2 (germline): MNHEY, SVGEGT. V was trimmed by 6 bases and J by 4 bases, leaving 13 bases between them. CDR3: CASRTQVRYEQYF. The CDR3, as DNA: TGTGCCAGCAGAACACAGGTACGGTACGAGCAGTACTTC.

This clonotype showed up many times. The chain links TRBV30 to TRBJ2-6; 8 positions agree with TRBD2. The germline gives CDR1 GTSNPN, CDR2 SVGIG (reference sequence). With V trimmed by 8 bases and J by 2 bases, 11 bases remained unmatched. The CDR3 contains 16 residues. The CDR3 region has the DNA TGTGCCCAGGGGAACGGGGGGGCCGCTGGGGCCAACGTCCTGACTTTC. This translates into CAQGNGGAAGANVLTF.

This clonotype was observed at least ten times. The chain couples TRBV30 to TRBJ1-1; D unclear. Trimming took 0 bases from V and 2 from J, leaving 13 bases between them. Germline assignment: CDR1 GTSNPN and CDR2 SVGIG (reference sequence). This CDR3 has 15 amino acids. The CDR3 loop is CAWSVKRPVNTEAFF. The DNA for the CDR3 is TGTGCCTGGAGTGTAAAGCGCCCAGTTAACACTGAAGCTTTCTTT.

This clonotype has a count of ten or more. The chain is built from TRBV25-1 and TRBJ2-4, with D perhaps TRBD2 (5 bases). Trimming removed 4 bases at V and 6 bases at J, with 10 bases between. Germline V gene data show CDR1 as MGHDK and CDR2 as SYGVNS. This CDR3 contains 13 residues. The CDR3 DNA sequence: TGTGCCAGCAGTGTCGGCGCGGGAAACATTCAGTACTTC. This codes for CASSVGAGNIQYF.

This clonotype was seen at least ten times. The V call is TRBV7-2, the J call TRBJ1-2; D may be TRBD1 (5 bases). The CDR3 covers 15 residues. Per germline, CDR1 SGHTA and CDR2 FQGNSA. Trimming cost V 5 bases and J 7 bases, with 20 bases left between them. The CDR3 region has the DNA TGTGCCAGCAGCCCCACCGCCAGGGTTAGGTCTGGCTACACCTTC. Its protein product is CASSPTARVRSGYTF.

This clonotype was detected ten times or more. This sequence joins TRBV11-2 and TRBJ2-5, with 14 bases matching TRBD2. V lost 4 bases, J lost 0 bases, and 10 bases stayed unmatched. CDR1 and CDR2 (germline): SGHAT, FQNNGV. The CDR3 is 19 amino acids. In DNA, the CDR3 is TGTGCCAGCAGCTCCCTCGGACTAGCGGGGGGCATGTACCAAGAGACCCAGTACTTC. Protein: CASSSLGLAGGMYQETQYF.

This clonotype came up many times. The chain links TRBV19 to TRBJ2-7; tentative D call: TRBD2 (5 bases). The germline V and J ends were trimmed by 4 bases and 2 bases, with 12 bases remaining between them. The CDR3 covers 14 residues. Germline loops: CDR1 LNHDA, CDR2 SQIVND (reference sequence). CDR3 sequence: CASSSLGIPYEQYF. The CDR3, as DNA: TGTGCCAGTAGTAGTCTCGGGATCCCCTACGAGCAGTACTTC.

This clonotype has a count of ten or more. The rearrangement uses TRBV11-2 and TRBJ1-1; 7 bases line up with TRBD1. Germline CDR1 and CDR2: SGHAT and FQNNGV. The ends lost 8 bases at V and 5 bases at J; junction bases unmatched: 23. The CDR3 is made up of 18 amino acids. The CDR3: CASGPHPQTGERGTEAFF. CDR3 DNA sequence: TGTGCCAGCGGCCCCCATCCCCAAACAGGGGAACGTGGGACTGAAGCTTTCTTT. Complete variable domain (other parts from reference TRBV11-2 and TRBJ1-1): EAGVAQSPRYKIIEKRQSVAFWCNPISGHATLYWYQQILGQGPKLLIQFQNNGVVDDSQLPKDRFSAERLKGVDSTLKIQPAKLEDSAVYLCASGPHPQTGERGTEAFFGQGTRLTVV.

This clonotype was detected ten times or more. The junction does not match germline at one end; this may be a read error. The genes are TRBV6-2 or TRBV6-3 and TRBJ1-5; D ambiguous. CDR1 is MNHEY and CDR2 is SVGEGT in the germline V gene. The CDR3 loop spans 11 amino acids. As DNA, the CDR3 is TGTGCCAGCGGTTACAATCAGCCCCAGCATTTT. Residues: CASGYNQPQHF.

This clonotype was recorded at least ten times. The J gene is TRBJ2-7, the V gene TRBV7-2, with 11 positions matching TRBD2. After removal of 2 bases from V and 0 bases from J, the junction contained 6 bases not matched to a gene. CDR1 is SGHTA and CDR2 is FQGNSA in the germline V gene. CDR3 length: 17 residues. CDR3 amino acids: CASSLIAGGISSYEQYF. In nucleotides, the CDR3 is TGTGCCAGCAGCTTAATAGCGGGAGGGATCAGCTCCTACGAGCAGTACTTC.

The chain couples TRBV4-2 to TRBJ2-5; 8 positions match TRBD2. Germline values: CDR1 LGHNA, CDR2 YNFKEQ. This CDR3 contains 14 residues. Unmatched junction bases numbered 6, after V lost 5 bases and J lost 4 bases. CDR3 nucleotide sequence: TGTGCCAGCAGCTACGCGGGACTAGGAGAGACCCAGTACTTC. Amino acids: CASSYAGLGETQYF.

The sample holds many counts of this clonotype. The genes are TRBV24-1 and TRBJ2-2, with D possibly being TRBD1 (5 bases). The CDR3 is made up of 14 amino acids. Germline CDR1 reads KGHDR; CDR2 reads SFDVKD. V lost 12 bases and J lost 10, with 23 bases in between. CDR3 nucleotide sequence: TGTGCCTCAGCCCCAGGGTATGGGTCCGAGGAGCTGTTTTTT. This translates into CASAPGYGSEELFF.

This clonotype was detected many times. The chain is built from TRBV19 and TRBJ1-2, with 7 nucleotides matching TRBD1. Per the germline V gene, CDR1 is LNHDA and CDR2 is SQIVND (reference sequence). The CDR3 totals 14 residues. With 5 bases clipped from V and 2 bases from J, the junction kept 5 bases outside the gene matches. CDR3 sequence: CASSGTARNYGYTF. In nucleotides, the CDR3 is TGTGCCAGTAGTGGGACAGCCCGAAACTATGGCTACACCTTC.